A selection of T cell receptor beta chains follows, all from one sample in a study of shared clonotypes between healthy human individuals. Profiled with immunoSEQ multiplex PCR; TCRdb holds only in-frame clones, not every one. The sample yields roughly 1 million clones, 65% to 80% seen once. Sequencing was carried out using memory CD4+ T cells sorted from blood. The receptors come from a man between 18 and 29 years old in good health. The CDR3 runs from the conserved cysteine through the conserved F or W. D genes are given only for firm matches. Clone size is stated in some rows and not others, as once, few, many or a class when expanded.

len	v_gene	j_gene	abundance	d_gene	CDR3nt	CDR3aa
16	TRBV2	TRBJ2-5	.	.	TGTGCCAGCAGTGACCTTTGGGGAACGGGTCAAGAGACCCAGTACTTC	CASSDLWGTGQETQYF
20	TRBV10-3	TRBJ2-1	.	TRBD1	TGTGCCATCAGTGGATTAGGGACAGGCCCGTTATCCAGCTCCTACAATGAGCAGTTCTTC	CAISGLGTGPLSSSYNEQFF
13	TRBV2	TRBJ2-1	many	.	TGTGCCAGCAGGAAGGACAGCTTCGATGAGCAGTTCTTC	CASRKDSFDEQFF
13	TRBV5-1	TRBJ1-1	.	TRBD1	TGCGCCAGCAGCCCGGGACAGGGCACTGAAGCTTTCTTT	CASSPGQGTEAFF
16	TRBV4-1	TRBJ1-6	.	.	TGCGCCAGCAGCTCACGACGGAGCTCCTATAATTCACCCCTCCACTTT	CASSSRRSSYNSPLHF
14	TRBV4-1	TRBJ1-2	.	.	TGCGCCAGCAGCCCGGCCGACGCAGGGTATGGCTACACCTTC	CASSPADAGYGYTF
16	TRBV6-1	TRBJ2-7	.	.	TGTGCCAGCAGTGAAGCAGCAGGGGTTGGCACCTACGAGCAGTACTTC	CASSEAAGVGTYEQYF
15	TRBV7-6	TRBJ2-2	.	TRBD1	TGTGCCAGCAGCTTAAGGACAGGGAACACCGGGGAGCTGTTTTTT	CASSLRTGNTGELFF
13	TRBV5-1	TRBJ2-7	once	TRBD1	TGCGCCAGCAGCGGGGACAGGGGACGCGAGCAGTACTTC	CASSGDRGREQYF
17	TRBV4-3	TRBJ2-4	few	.	TGCGCCAGCAGCCAAGAGGCGCCTGCACACTTCAAAAACATTCAGTACTTC	CASSQEAPAHFKNIQYF
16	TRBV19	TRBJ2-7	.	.	TGTGCCAGTAGCGTAAGGAGAGGGGACAAGACCTACGAGCAGTACTTC	CASSVRRGDKTYEQYF
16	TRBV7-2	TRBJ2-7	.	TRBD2	TGTGCCAGCAGTTCTCTTTCTAGCGGGCGTCCCTACGAGCAGTACTTC	CASSSLSSGRPYEQYF
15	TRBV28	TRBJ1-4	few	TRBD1	TGTGCCAGCAGTTCCCGAGGACAGGTTAATGAAAAACTGTTTTTT	CASSSRGQVNEKLFF
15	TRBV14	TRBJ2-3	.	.	TGTGCCAGCAGCCAAGTCGAGCGGAACACAGATACGCAGTATTTT	CASSQVERNTDTQYF
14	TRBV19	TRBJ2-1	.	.	TGTGCCAGTAGTATGGCTGGGAGGAGGAATGAGCAGTTCTTC	CASSMAGRRNEQFF
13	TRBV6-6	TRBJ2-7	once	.	TGTGCCAGCAGTTACCCAGGGACTTACGAGCAGTACTTC	CASSYPGTYEQYF
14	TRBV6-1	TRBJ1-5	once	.	TGTGCCAGCAGTGATAAGGGACGGAATCAGCCCCAGCATTTT	CASSDKGRNQPQHF
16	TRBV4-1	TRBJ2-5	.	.	TGCGCCAGCAGCCAAGGGGGGATGTCGGGAAAAGAGACCCAGTACTTC	CASSQGGMSGKETQYF
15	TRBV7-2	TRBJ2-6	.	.	TGTGCCAGCAGCCCGACAGGTTCTGGGGCCAACGTCCTGACTTTC	CASSPTGSGANVLTF
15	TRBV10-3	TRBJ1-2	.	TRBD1	TGTGCCATCTACAGGGGGACCGGAGCTAACTATGGCTACACCTTC	CAIYRGTGANYGYTF
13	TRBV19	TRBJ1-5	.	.	TGTGCCAGTAGTACAACAGGGTCGGGGCCCCAGCATTTT	CASSTTGSGPQHF
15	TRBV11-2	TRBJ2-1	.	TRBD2	TGTGCCAGCAGGTTAGGGACTAGCGGGACGGGTGAGCAGTTCTTC	CASRLGTSGTGEQFF
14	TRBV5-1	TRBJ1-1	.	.	TGCGCCAGCAGCTGGGACGGCCCCCGAGGTGAAGCTTTCTTT	CASSWDGPRGEAFF
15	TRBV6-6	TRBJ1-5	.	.	TGTGCCAGCAGTTACGGTCAGGAACCAAATCAGCCCCAGCATTTT	CASSYGQEPNQPQHF
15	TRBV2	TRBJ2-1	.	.	TGTGCCAGCGTTGCTAGCGTTAGCTCCTACAATGAGCAGTTCTTC	CASVASVSSYNEQFF
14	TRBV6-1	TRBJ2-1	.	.	TGTGCCAGCCTTCTCAGGGGAATCTACAATGAGCAGTTCTTC	CASLLRGIYNEQFF
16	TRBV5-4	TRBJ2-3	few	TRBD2	TGTGCCAGCAGCGCTCCACCGGGGGGGCCCACAGATACGCAGTATTTT	CASSAPPGGPTDTQYF
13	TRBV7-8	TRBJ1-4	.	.	TGTGCCAGCAGCTTAGTTGGTGGAGAAAAACTGTTTTTT	CASSLVGGEKLFF
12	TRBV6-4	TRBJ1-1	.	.	TGTGCCCGACAAGACAGGAGCACTGAAGCTTTCTTT	CARQDRSTEAFF
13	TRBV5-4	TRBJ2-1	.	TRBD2	TGTGCCAGCAGCTTCGGACTAGACTATGAGCAGTTCTTC	CASSFGLDYEQFF
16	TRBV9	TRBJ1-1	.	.	TGTGCCAGCAGCGTAAACCCAGGAGGTATGAACACTGAAGCTTTCTTT	CASSVNPGGMNTEAFF
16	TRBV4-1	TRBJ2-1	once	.	TGCGCCAGCAGCCACTCCGGGTCCCACTCGGACAATGAGCAGTTCTTC	CASSHSGSHSDNEQFF
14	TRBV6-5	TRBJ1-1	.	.	TGTGCCAGCAGTTATAAGGGGCTCTACACTGAAGCTTTCTTT	CASSYKGLYTEAFF
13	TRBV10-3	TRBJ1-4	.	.	TGTGCCATCAGGGTAGCAACTAATGAAAAACTGTTTTTT	CAIRVATNEKLFF
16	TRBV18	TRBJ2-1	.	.	TGTGCCAGCTCTCAAAACAGGGAGGGCGCCTACAATGAGCAGTTCTTC	CASSQNREGAYNEQFF
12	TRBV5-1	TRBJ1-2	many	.	TGCGCCAGCAGCCCGTCTCAACGGGGCTACACCTTC	CASSPSQRGYTF
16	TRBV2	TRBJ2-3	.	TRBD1	TGTGCCAGCAGTGAGTGGGACAGGGTCCCCACAGATACGCAGTATTTT	CASSEWDRVPTDTQYF
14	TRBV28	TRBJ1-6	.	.	TGTGCCAGCAGTTTAGGGCCTAATAATTCACCCCTCCACTTT	CASSLGPNNSPLHF
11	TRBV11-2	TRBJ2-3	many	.	TGTGCCAGCAGCAATTACAATCGCCAGTATTTT	CASSNYNRQYF
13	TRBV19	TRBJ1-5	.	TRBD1	TGTGCCAGTGGGGGGACAGGGGATCAGCCCCAGCATTTT	CASGGTGDQPQHF
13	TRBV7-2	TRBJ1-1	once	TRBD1	TGTGCCAGCAGCTCCAGGGGGGGAAATGAAGCTTTCTTT	CASSSRGGNEAFF
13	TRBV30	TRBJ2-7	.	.	TGTGCCTGGAGGAGGGTGCCCACCTACGAGCAGTACTTC	CAWRRVPTYEQYF
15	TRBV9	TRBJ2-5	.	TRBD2	TGTGCCAGCAGCGCGGGACTAGCGGGGGTGGAGACCCAGTACTTC	CASSAGLAGVETQYF
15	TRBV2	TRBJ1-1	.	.	TGTGCCAGCAGTGAAGAGAGCAGAGGTGACACTGAAGCTTTCTTT	CASSEESRGDTEAFF
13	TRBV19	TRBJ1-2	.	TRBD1	TGTGCCAGTAGCTACAGGGGTTCGGATGGCTACACCTTC	CASSYRGSDGYTF
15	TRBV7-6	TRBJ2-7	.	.	TGTGCCAGCAGCTTAGGGGACGCCATCTCCTACGAGCAGTACTTC	CASSLGDAISYEQYF
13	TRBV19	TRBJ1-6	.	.	TGTGCCAGTGGGGGCAGTTATAATTCACCCCTCCACTTT	CASGGSYNSPLHF
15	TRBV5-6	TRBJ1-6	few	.	TGTGCCAGCAGTTTCGGACGGGTGTATAATTCACCCCTCCACTTT	CASSFGRVYNSPLHF
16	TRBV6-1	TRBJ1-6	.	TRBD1	TGTGCCAGCAGTGAACCAAACAGGGGCTGGAACTCACCCCTCCACTTT	CASSEPNRGWNSPLHF
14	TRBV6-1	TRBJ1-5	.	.	TGTGCCACCCTGGGGGCAGGGGCCAATCAGCCCCAGCATTTT	CATLGAGANQPQHF
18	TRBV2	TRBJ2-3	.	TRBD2	TGTGCCAGCAGTGAAGCGCGGAGCGGGGGACCCAAAACAGATACGCAGTATTTT	CASSEARSGGPKTDTQYF
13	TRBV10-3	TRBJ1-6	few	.	TGTGCCATCAGTGAGCAGGATAATTCACCCCTCCACTTT	CAISEQDNSPLHF
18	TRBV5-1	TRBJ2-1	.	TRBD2	TGCGCCAGCAGCTGGGGACTAGCGGGAGAAAGCTCCTACAATGAGCAGTTCTTC	CASSWGLAGESSYNEQFF
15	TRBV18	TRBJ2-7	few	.	TGTGCCAGCTCACCGTCAGCGGGTTCCGAGGCCGAGCAGTACTTC	CASSPSAGSEAEQYF
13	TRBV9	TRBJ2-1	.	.	TGTGCCAGCAGCCCGGAGGGACTCCTTGAGCAGTTCTTC	CASSPEGLLEQFF
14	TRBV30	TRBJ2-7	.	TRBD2	TGTGCCTGGAGCCGGGGACTAGCGGTCTACGAGCAGTACTTC	CAWSRGLAVYEQYF
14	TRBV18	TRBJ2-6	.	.	TGTGCCAGCTCGCCGGACTCTGGGGCCAACGTCCTGACTTTC	CASSPDSGANVLTF
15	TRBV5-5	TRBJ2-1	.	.	TGTGCCAGCAGCTCTACCGCATCTACGGGCGGTGAGCAGTTCTTC	CASSSTASTGGEQFF
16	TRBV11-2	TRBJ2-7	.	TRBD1	TGTGCCAGCAGCTTAGAGTCAGACAGGGTCTCCTACGAGCAGTACTTC	CASSLESDRVSYEQYF
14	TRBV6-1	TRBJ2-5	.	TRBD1	TGTGCCAGCAGCGGGGACAGGACCCAAGAGACCCAGTACTTC	CASSGDRTQETQYF